These 31 T cell receptor beta chains originate from one sample sequenced in a study of blood T cell repertoires in COVID-19 (dated by TCRdb to 2019 to 2021). The method behind the library was the immunoSEQ multiplex PCR assay. The table comes from immuneACCESS by way of TCRdb, which keeps in-frame sequences with V and J called. Part of the clones is missing from these tables; in studies checked, under half for an unresolved V gene and the rest for unknown reasons. Across this sample there are 200,000 to 250,000 clones, with about four fifths seen only once. The ten largest make up 6.8% of the sample. The specimen sequenced was PBMCs or T cells enriched from blood (not recorded which). Source of these receptors: a woman aged 40-49 years who had recovered from COVID-19.

V is TRBV19 and J is TRBJ1-4; 7 bases agree with TRBD1. J was trimmed by 7 bases and V by 6 bases; bases with no gene match: 8. There are 14 residues in the CDR3. The germline CDR1 and CDR2 sequences are LNHDA and SQIVND (reference sequence). CDR3: CASRAGQLGEKLFF. For the CDR3, the DNA is TGTGCCAGTAGGGCGGGACAGCTGGGTGAAAAACTGTTTTTT.

V usage is TRBV28 and J usage is TRBJ2-3; TRBD2 matches at 9 bases. The length of the CDR3 is 15 residues. Trimming cost V 4 bases and J 1 base; bases outside gene matches: 3. Germline V gene data show CDR1 as MDHEN and CDR2 as SYDVKM. CDR3 sequence (DNA): TGTGCCAGCAGTTCCATAGCGGGAGGCACAGATACGCAGTATTTT. Its protein is CASSSIAGGTDTQYF.

This clone was counted a few times. This rearrangement joins TRBV7-3 to TRBJ2-1, with a weak D call TRBD2 (6 bases). The CDR3 spans 13 residues. V was cut by 8 bases and J by 10 bases, with 18 bases left in between. Germline V lookup: CDR1 SGHTA, CDR2 FQGTGA. The CDR3 is CASSRLARGEQFF. The DNA of the CDR3 is TGTGCCAGCTCGCGGCTAGCGAGAGGGGAGCAGTTCTTC.

V is TRBV29-1 and J is TRBJ1-2; TRBD1 is a possible D gene (6 bases). CDR3 length equals 9 residues. CDR1 and CDR2 from the germline V gene are SQVTM and ANQGSEA. Trimming pared 4 bases from V and 11 bases from J, leaving 8 bases between. In DNA form, the CDR3 reads TGCAGCGTTGGTCAGGGGTACACCTTC. This sequence encodes CSVGQGYTF. The whole variable domain, filled in from reference TRBV29-1 and TRBJ1-2, reads SAVISQKPSRDICQRGTSLTIQCQVDSQVTMMFWYRQQPGQSLTLIATANQGSEATYESGFVIDKFPISRPNLTFSTLTVSNMSPEDSSIYLCSVGQGYTFGSGTRLTVV.

This chain joins TRBV7-2 and TRBJ1-5, with D unclear. The CDR3 runs to 17 residues. Trimming cost V 3 bases and J 3 bases, with 18 bases left between them. Germline CDR1 SGHTA, CDR2 FQGNSA. CDR3 sequence (DNA): TGTGCCAGCAGCTTTAACCTCAAAGGACTAATCAATCAGCCCCAGCATTTT. Protein sequence: CASSFNLKGLINQPQHF.

The J gene is TRBJ1-5, the V gene TRBV6-5; D not resolved. From germline, CDR1 is MNHEY and CDR2 SVGAGI. CDR3 size: 13 residues. Trimming pared 8 bases from V and 4 bases from J, leaving 12 bases between. This CDR3 reads CASWASLNQPQHF. Here the CDR3 DNA reads TGTGCCAGCTGGGCTTCTTTAAATCAGCCCCAGCATTTT.

The chain has TRBV7-9 and TRBJ1-1; possible D gene TRBD1, 5 bases. Germline CDR1 is SEHNR and CDR2 is FQNEAQ (reference sequence). Deletions cut 5 bases from V and 4 bases from J, with 14 bases between. CDR3 length equals 14 residues. CDR3 nucleotides: TGTGCCAGCAGCACGCGAATCGGGGGCACTGAAGCTTTCTTT. The encoded protein is CASSTRIGGTEAFF.

This chain connects TRBV4-2 to TRBJ2-3, with TRBD2 identical over 7 bases. Germline trimming cut 1 base from V and 8 bases from J; bases unmatched to any gene: 6. This CDR3 spans 14 amino acids. Germline assignment: CDR1 LGHNA and CDR2 YNFKEQ. CDR3 nucleotide sequence: TGTGCCAGCAGCCAAGCACCAACGGGGGGTACGCAGTATTTT. It specifies CASSQAPTGGTQYF.

The chain links TRBV5-4 to TRBJ2-3, with TRBD2 as a possible D gene (5 bases). The germline V gene encodes CDR1 SGHNT and CDR2 YYREEE (reference sequence). The V and J ends lost 4 bases and 0 bases respectively, with 12 bases between them. The CDR3 runs 15 residues. The CDR3 DNA follows: TGTGCCAGCAGCCCGGGATTGGACAGCACAGATACGCAGTATTTT. Translated, it gives CASSPGLDSTDTQYF.

This clone has only one observation. The V and J genes are TRBV27 and TRBJ1-2; 8 bases map to TRBD1. There are 17 residues in the CDR3. V shed 3 bases, J shed 4 bases, and the junction held 13 bases outside the gene matches. Looked up from germline, CDR1 is MNHEY and CDR2 is SMNVEV (reference sequence). CDR3 nucleotides: TGTGCCAGCAGTTTTAGCCCGGGACAGGCGGTGAGCTATGGCTACACCTTC. Its translation: CASSFSPGQAVSYGYTF.

The chain couples TRBV11-3 to TRBJ2-3; 9 nucleotides align to TRBD1. The ends lost 3 bases at V and 4 bases at J; junction bases unmatched: 5. CDR1 SGHNT and CDR2 YENEEA come from the germline V gene. This CDR3 contains 15 residues. CDR3 amino acids: CASSFRTGDADTQYF. The CDR3 coding sequence is TGTGCCAGCAGCTTCAGGACAGGGGACGCAGATACGCAGTATTTT.

V usage is TRBV28 and J usage is TRBJ1-3, with D perhaps matching TRBD1 (5 bases). The CDR3 has 13 residues. Trimming cost V 5 bases and J 7 bases, with 12 bases left between them. The germline gives CDR1 MDHEN, CDR2 SYDVKM. CDR3 nucleotide sequence: TGTGCCAGCAGTCCAGGGCGAGAGAACACCATATATTTT. Protein: CASSPGRENTIYF. Complete variable domain (other parts from reference TRBV28 and TRBJ1-3): DVKVTQSSRYLVKRTGEKVFLECVQDMDHENMFWYRQDPGLGLRLIYFSYDVKMKEKGDIPEGYSVSREKKERFSLILESASTNQTSMYLCASSPGRENTIYFGEGSWLTVV.

This clone came up once. CDR3 region: CASGGRASTNEKLFF. CDR3 coding DNA: TGTGCCAGCGGGGGCAGGGCATCAACTAATGAAAAACTGTTTTTT. This chain connects TRBV21-1 to TRBJ1-4; the table's TRBD1 call for D was not verified on the DNA. TRBV21-1 is shown as a pseudogene. The CDR3 has 15 amino acids.

This clone was found once. This sequence joins TRBV6-5 and TRBJ1-5; D remains ambiguous. Trimming shortened V by 6 bases and J by 0 bases, and 12 bases separated the two germline ends. The length of the CDR3 is 15 residues. Germline V gives CDR1 MNHEY, CDR2 SVGAGI. The CDR3 loop reads CASRAVAVSNQPQHF. DNA for the CDR3: TGTGCCAGCAGGGCGGTGGCCGTTAGCAATCAGCCCCAGCATTTT.

The sample holds one count of this clone. The chain joins TRBV5-1 to TRBJ1-4; D is uncertain. Trimming took 0 bases from V and 8 from J, leaving 11 bases between them. The CDR3 has 14 amino acids. Germline assignment: CDR1 SGHRS and CDR2 YFSETQ. CDR3 in DNA: TGCGCCAGCAGCTTGGCTGGCGTCGGGGAAAAACTGTTTTTT. It encodes CASSLAGVGEKLFF.

The V call is TRBV4-3, the J call TRBJ1-1, with a possible D match to TRBD1 (5 bases). The CDR3 is 15 residues long. V lost 4 bases to trimming and J lost 3 bases, with 15 bases between them. Germline loops: CDR1 LGHNA, CDR2 YSLEER. The CDR3 sequence is CASSLGRWGYTEAFF. The DNA of the CDR3 is TGCGCCAGCAGCCTCGGGCGGTGGGGCTACACTGAAGCTTTCTTT.

V gene TRBV19 combines with J gene TRBJ1-4; perhaps TRBD1 as D (6 bases). Germline V gives CDR1 LNHDA, CDR2 SQIVND (reference sequence). Between the trimmed V and J ends, which lost 5 bases and 3 bases, there was a span of 16 bases. The CDR3 covers 16 residues. CDR3 amino acids: CASSPTQGRANEKLFF. The CDR3 DNA is TGTGCCAGTAGTCCGACCCAGGGGAGGGCTAATGAAAAACTGTTTTTT. Variable domain in full (rest from reference TRBV19 and TRBJ1-4): DGGITQSPKYLFRKEGQNVTLSCEQNLNHDAMYWYRQDPGQGLRLIYYSQIVNDFQKGDIAEGYSVSREKKESFPLTVTSAQKNPTAFYLCASSPTQGRANEKLFFGSGTQLSVL.

This chain uses TRBV28 with TRBJ2-5, with TRBD1 as a possible D gene (6 bases). V was clipped by 4 bases and J by 2 bases, with 11 bases between them. The CDR3 covers 14 residues. Germline V CDR1 and CDR2: MDHEN, SYDVKM. CDR3 in amino acids: CASSSGTTQETQYF. As DNA, the CDR3 is TGTGCCAGCAGTTCCGGGACAACACAAGAGACCCAGTACTTC.

The V and J genes are TRBV2 and TRBJ2-7, with 7 bases lining up with TRBD2. CDR1 and CDR2 from the germline V gene are SNHLY and FYNNEI. The CDR3 length is 14 residues. V was clipped by 7 bases and J by 2 bases; unmatched bases: 8. The CDR3 bases are TGTGCCAGCATGTTCAGCGGGATTACCTACGAGCAGTACTTC. Its translation: CASMFSGITYEQYF.

The V gene is TRBV6-1, the J gene TRBJ2-3, with 12 bases that match TRBD2. Germline CDR1 and CDR2: MNHNS and SASEGT. V was pared by 2 bases and J by 2 bases, with 8 bases of the junction left unmatched. This CDR3 contains 18 residues. The CDR3 DNA reads TGTGCCAGCAGTGAAACGGGTCGACTAGCGGGAGACACAGATACGCAGTATTTT. This gives the protein CASSETGRLAGDTDTQYF.

The CDR3 nucleotides are TGTGCCAGCAGCGTAAGCCCGCCTAGCGGGATCGCCACAGATACGCAGTATTTT. Residues: CASSVSPPSGIATDTQYF. The J gene is TRBJ2-3, the V gene TRBV9; 9 nucleotides agree with TRBD2. V lost 1 base and J lost 2; bases outside the gene matches: 11. Per germline, CDR1 SGDLS and CDR2 YYNGEE. The CDR3 is made up of 18 amino acids. The complete variable domain, with remaining parts taken from reference TRBV9 and TRBJ2-3, reads DSGVTQTPKHLITATGQRVTLRCSPRSGDLSVYWYQQSLDQGLQFLIQYYNGEERAKGNILERFSAQQFPDLHSELNLSSLELGDSALYFCASSVSPPSGIATDTQYFGPGTRLTVL.

This chain links TRBV4-1 with TRBJ1-2; possibly TRBD1 for D (5 bases). V was shortened by 3 bases and J by 0 bases, with 5 bases between the two germline ends. Germline V gene data show CDR1 as MGHRA and CDR2 as YSYEKL. CDR3 length: 13 amino acids. In DNA, the CDR3 is TGCGCCAGCAGCCAGACAGCTAACTATGGCTACACCTTC. It specifies CASSQTANYGYTF.

This clone has more than one count but fewer than ten. The CDR3 reads CASSLRDEQFF. CDR3 sequence (DNA): TGTGCCAGCAGCTTGCGCGATGAGCAGTTCTTC. The chain joins TRBV5-6 to TRBJ2-1; D is unclear. Germline lookup yields CDR1 SGHDT and CDR2 YYEEEE. The CDR3 runs to 11 residues. V gave up 1 base and J gave up 8 bases, with 4 bases separating them.

The rearrangement joins TRBV27 to TRBJ2-5; 13 bases are shared with TRBD2. CDR3 length: 20 residues. Trimming removed 2 bases from V and 7 bases from J; junction bases left unmatched: 19. Germline V gives CDR1 MNHEY, CDR2 SMNVEV (reference sequence). The CDR3 reads CASSLAPRLAGGLKSSTQYF. The CDR3 DNA is TGTGCCAGCAGTTTAGCCCCTCGACTAGCGGGAGGCCTTAAAAGTTCGACCCAGTACTTC.

The J gene is TRBJ1-6, the V gene TRBV4-2, with 10 nucleotides matching TRBD1. CDR1 LGHNA and CDR2 YNFKEQ come from the germline V gene. This CDR3 is built from 15 residues. Trimming removed 4 bases from V and 8 bases from J; junction bases left unmatched: 5. CDR3 protein: CASSPSGTGDSPLHF. In DNA, the CDR3 is TGTGCCAGCAGCCCCTCCGGGACAGGGGATTCACCCCTCCACTTT.

V and J are TRBV7-2 and TRBJ2-7, with TRBD1 matching 9 bases. The CDR3 contains 15 residues. The ends lost 2 bases at V and 5 bases at J; junction bases unmatched: 7. Germline CDR1 is SGHTA and CDR2 is FQGNSA. The CDR3 region has the DNA TGTGCCAGCAGCTTAAGTAGGGACAGGGCCCACGAGCAGTACTTC. This sequence encodes CASSLSRDRAHEQYF.

The chain employs TRBV2 and TRBJ1-1, with TRBD1 identical over 7 bases. Germline CDR1 is SNHLY and CDR2 is FYNNEI. This CDR3 comprises 13 residues. With 4 bases clipped from V and 4 bases from J, the junction kept 3 bases outside the gene matches. Written as DNA, the CDR3 is TGTGCCAGCAGTGCGGCAGGGGGCACTGAAGCTTTCTTT. The encoded protein is CASSAAGGTEAFF. The entire variable domain, with the rest obtained from reference TRBV2 and TRBJ1-1, is as follows: EPEVTQTPSHQVTQMGQEVILRCVPISNHLYFYWYRQILGQKVEFLVSFYNNEISEKSEIFDDQFSVERPDGSNFTLKIRSTKLEDSAMYFCASSAAGGTEAFFGQGTRLTVV.

This clone appeared a single time. The chain combines TRBV6-5 with TRBJ1-2; D ambiguous. There are 13 residues in the CDR3. Germline V gene lookup returns CDR1 MNHEY and CDR2 SVGAGI. V dropped 6 bases and J dropped 4 bases, with 12 bases sitting between them. The CDR3 DNA follows: TGTGCCAGCAGAGAGACTATGAGCTATGGCTACACCTTC. Amino acid sequence: CASRETMSYGYTF.

The gene calls are TRBV14 and TRBJ2-7; 7 positions agree with TRBD1. V lost 1 base to trimming and J lost 9 bases; unmatched junction nucleotides: 12. CDR1 is SGHDN, CDR2 FVKESK, per germline. This CDR3 contains 15 residues. The CDR3 reads CASSQVEGAPRGQYF. The DNA of the CDR3 is TGTGCCAGCAGCCAAGTAGAGGGGGCGCCCCGAGGGCAGTACTTC.

This clone was detected only once. CDR3: CASSPQTASTNEKLFF. The CDR3 DNA is TGCGCCAGCAGCCCTCAGACAGCATCAACTAATGAAAAACTGTTTTTT. The rearrangement links TRBV4-1 to TRBJ1-4; D is perhaps TRBD1 (5 bases). Trimming left V 4 bases short and J 0 bases short, with 12 bases between. From germline, CDR1 is MGHRA and CDR2 YSYEKL. The CDR3 runs to 16 residues.

The chain carries TRBV5-1 and TRBJ1-1, with D perhaps TRBD1 (6 bases). Germline-derived CDR1 and CDR2 are SGHRS and YFSETQ. Deletions cut 4 bases from V and 4 bases from J, with 14 bases between. The CDR3 length is 14 residues. CDR3 sequence: CASSPQGSGTEAFF. As DNA, the CDR3 is TGCGCCAGCAGCCCGCAGGGGTCGGGCACTGAAGCTTTCTTT.